Presented here are 24 T cell receptor beta chains from one specimen sequenced in a study of T cells in Graves' hyperthyroidism and ophthalmopathy. The CDR3 regions of TCR beta were amplified from RNA transcripts. A set of HTBI primers served as the primers for a first-round RT-PCR of the TCR CDR3. TCRdb reanalysed the multiplex PCR reads using MiXCR and keeps one entry per CDR3 protein. This sample yields roughly 400,000 distinct CDR3 sequences, of which around a quarter are seen a single time; around 67% belongs to the top ten. The sequencing input was blood. The source is a man aged 45-60 years with Graves' hyperthyroidism.

At least ten counts were recorded for this clonotype. The chain has TRBV11-2 and TRBJ2-3; tentative D call: TRBD2 (6 bases). CDR3 length equals 14 residues. Germline V CDR1 and CDR2: SGHAT, FQNNGV. V was cut by 0 bases and J by 7 bases, with 11 bases left in between. The CDR3, as DNA: TGTGCCAGCAGCTTAGATCGGGGGACGAATACGCAGTATTTT. Residues: CASSLDRGTNTQYF.

In its sample, this clonotype was seen a few times. This rearrangement joins TRBV5-8 to TRBJ2-7; 9 nucleotides line up with TRBD2. This CDR3 spans 15 amino acids. Trimming cost V 4 bases and J 4 bases; bases outside gene matches: 9. Germline lookup yields CDR1 SGHTS and CDR2 YDEGEE. The CDR3 region has the DNA TGTGCCAGCAGCCCGGGCGGGGGGGCTCGATACGAGCAGTACTTC. Translation: CASSPGGGARYEQYF.

With regard to this clonotype: This may be a read error: a much more frequent sequence differs by one nucleotide. The genes are TRBV3-1 and TRBJ2-1; a possible D gene is TRBD1 (5 bases). Trimming removed 4 bases at V and 9 bases at J, with 19 bases between. Germline V lookup: CDR1 LGHDT, CDR2 YNNKEL (reference sequence). This CDR3 has 15 residues. CDR3 loop: CASSLLLGAGTEQFF. The CDR3 region has the DNA TGTGCCAGCAGCCTTTTGCTAGGGGCTGGCACTGAGCAGTTCTTC.

This clonotype was seen ten or more times. The chain uses TRBV20-1 and TRBJ2-1; D gene ambiguous. Germline V gene sequence: CDR1 DFQATT, CDR2 SNEGSKA (reference sequence). Trimming removed 7 bases from V and 6 bases from J, with 13 bases in between. The CDR3 extends over 12 amino acids. The CDR3 protein is CSVEAALNEQFF. The CDR3 nucleotides are TGCAGTGTAGAGGCGGCGCTCAATGAGCAGTTCTTC.

As to this clonotype: One base away lies a much larger clone, so this may be a sequencing read error. This sequence joins TRBV11-2 and TRBJ2-3, with D possibly matching TRBD1 (6 bases). The V gene's germline CDR1 is SGHAT and CDR2 FQNNGV. The germline V and J ends were trimmed by 0 bases and 5 bases, with 9 bases remaining between them. CDR3 size: 14 residues. In DNA, the CDR3 is TGTGCCAGCAGCTTAGAGGGGGCTTTAGATACGCAGTATTTT. This codes for CASSLEGALDTQYF.

CDR3 sequence reads: CASSQPLGAGETQYF. CDR3 DNA sequence: TGTGCCAGCAGCCAACCCCTTGGCGCCGGCGAGACCCAGTACTTC. The rearrangement links TRBV3-1 to TRBJ2-5; D not resolved. The CDR3 totals 15 residues. Germline V CDR1 and CDR2: LGHDT, YNNKEL (reference sequence). V was shortened by 2 bases and J by 5 bases, with 15 bases between the two germline ends.

This sequence joins TRBV12-3 or TRBV12-4 and TRBJ2-1, with 8 bases fitting TRBD2. The CDR3 is made up of 14 amino acids. J lost 4 bases, V lost 5 bases, and 4 bases had no gene match. This CDR3 reads CASSPAGAYNEQFF. The CDR3 region has the DNA TGTGCCAGCAGTCCAGCGGGAGCTTACAATGAGCAGTTCTTC.

V usage is TRBV7-9 and J usage is TRBJ2-7; 9 bases match TRBD1. The trim removed 3 bases at V and 4 bases at J, leaving 10 bases unmatched. This CDR3 contains 16 residues. From germline, CDR1 is SEHNR and CDR2 FQNEAQ (reference sequence). DNA of the CDR3: TGTGCCAGCAGCTTCGACGGGACAGGGAGAGGATACGAGCAGTACTTC. Protein product: CASSFDGTGRGYEQYF. The full variable domain, with the rest looked up from reference TRBV7-9 and TRBJ2-7, is DTGVSQNPRHKITKRGQNVTFRCDPISEHNRLYWYRQTLGQGPEFLTYFQNEAQLEKSRLLSDRFSAERPKGSFSTLEIQRTEQGDSAMYLCASSFDGTGRGYEQYFGPGTRLTVT.

The J gene is TRBJ2-5, the V gene TRBV28, with D unclear. The CDR3 runs to 16 residues. Trimming left V 6 bases short and J 0 bases short, with 17 bases between. Germline CDR1 and CDR2: MDHEN and SYDVKM. This chain's CDR3 is CASSRPRQVYQETQYF. In nucleotides, the CDR3 is TGTGCCAGCAGCCGACCGAGACAAGTGTACCAAGAGACCCAGTACTTC.

V usage is TRBV7-3 and J usage is TRBJ2-2; D remains ambiguous. The CDR3 sequence is 13 residues long. Germline V gene data show CDR1 as SGHTA and CDR2 as FQGTGA. V lost 5 bases and J 6 bases, leaving 10 bases between the germline ends. The CDR3 DNA sequence: TGTGCCAGCAGCCCCCAGATGGCCGGGGAGCTGTTTTTT. It yields the protein CASSPQMAGELFF.

The rearrangement links TRBV7-9 to TRBJ2-7; tentatively, D is TRBD1 or TRBD2 (6 bases each). V lost 5 bases to trimming and J lost 6 bases, with 17 bases between them. CDR3 length: 14 amino acids. From germline, CDR1 is SEHNR and CDR2 FQNEAQ (reference sequence). The CDR3 DNA follows: TGTGCCAGCAGCCGTGGGGGCGGGAACGGCGAGCAGTACTTC. It yields the protein CASSRGGGNGEQYF.

In the case of this clonotype: This clone may be a read error of a much larger clone one base away. The rearrangement joins TRBV5-1 to TRBJ2-1; 10 bases agree with TRBD2. V gave up 4 bases and J gave up 8 bases; unmatched junction bases: 12. CDR3 size: 16 residues. Germline CDR1 SGHRS, CDR2 YFSETQ. Here the CDR3 DNA reads TGCGCCAGCAGCCAGGGACTAGCGAGAGGGTTGGATGAGCAGTTCTTC. This encodes CASSQGLARGLDEQFF.

This clonotype was seen only a few times. The chain is built from TRBV28 and TRBJ2-7; the D is unclear. Germline V gene data show CDR1 as MDHEN and CDR2 as SYDVKM. Trimming shortened V by 6 bases and J by 0 bases, and 15 bases separated the two germline ends. This CDR3 has 15 amino acids. CDR3 DNA: TGTGCCAGCAGCCTTTTTGGAATGAGCTCCTACGAGCAGTACTTC. It codes for CASSLFGMSSYEQYF. Full variable domain (outside the CDR3, taken from reference TRBV28 and TRBJ2-7): DVKVTQSSRYLVKRTGEKVFLECVQDMDHENMFWYRQDPGLGLRLIYFSYDVKMKEKGDIPEGYSVSREKKERFSLILESASTNQTSMYLCASSLFGMSSYEQYFGPGTRLTVT.

This clonotype was seen a few times. The V gene is TRBV11-3, the J gene TRBJ2-7; a weak D match, TRBD1 (5 bases). Germline V CDR1 and CDR2: SGHNT, YENEEA. CDR3 size: 16 residues. The V gene lost 5 bases and the J gene lost 2 bases, with 19 bases spanning the gap. CDR3 region: CASSGSRGDLTYEQYF. The CDR3 region has the DNA TGTGCCAGCAGCGGCAGTAGGGGTGATCTAACCTACGAGCAGTACTTC.

This clonotype has just a few counts. The V call is TRBV6-5, the J call TRBJ1-1, with D maybe TRBD1 (5 bases). This CDR3 region has 15 residues. The germline gives CDR1 MNHEY, CDR2 SVGAGI. Trimming took 4 bases from V and 1 from J, leaving 13 bases between them. The DNA of the CDR3 is TGTGCCAGCAGTTCCGAGGGACTGGGGAACACTGAAGCTTTCTTT. This gives the protein CASSSEGLGNTEAFF.

This clonotype was seen repeatedly, ten times or more. The chain uses TRBV3-1 and TRBJ1-2, with D possibly TRBD1 on 5 matching bases. The CDR3 has 13 residues. Germline values: CDR1 LGHDT, CDR2 YNNKEL (reference sequence). V gave up 6 bases and J gave up 0 bases, with 8 bases separating them. The CDR3 reads CASRGVSNYGYTF. CDR3 coding DNA: TGTGCCAGCAGAGGGGTTTCTAACTATGGCTACACCTTC.

The chain combines TRBV18 with TRBJ2-7; 14 bases align to TRBD2. CDR3 length: 16 amino acids. Trimming took 3 bases from V and 0 from J; bases not matched to a gene: 1. Per the germline V gene, CDR1 is KGHSH and CDR2 is LQKENI. As DNA, the CDR3 is TGTGCCAGCTCACCGGGACTAGCGGGAGTCTCCTACGAGCAGTACTTC. Its protein is CASSPGLAGVSYEQYF.

V is TRBV5-1 and J is TRBJ1-1, with TRBD1 matching 8 bases. CDR1 SGHRS and CDR2 YFSETQ come from the germline V gene. The CDR3 has 15 amino acids. V lost 3 bases and J lost 5; bases outside the gene matches: 9. In DNA, the CDR3 is TGCGCCAGCAGCTCCGCTGGACAGGGAAGGACTGAAGCTTTCTTT. Encoded protein: CASSSAGQGRTEAFF.

This clonotype was counted ten times or more. The chain uses TRBV6-1 and TRBJ2-7, with no clear D. Germline CDR1 is MNHNS and CDR2 is SASEGT. V gave up 3 bases and J gave up 3 bases, with 3 bases separating them. The CDR3 contains 11 residues. The CDR3: CASSEYYEQYF. Here the CDR3 DNA reads TGTGCCAGCAGTGAGTACTACGAGCAGTACTTC.

This clonotype showed up many times. The CDR3 region has the DNA TGCGCCAGCGGGGAGCGCTCCTACGAGCAGTACTTC. Translated: CASGERSYEQYF. The gene calls are TRBV5-1 and TRBJ2-7; TRBD2 is a possible D gene (5 bases). The CDR3 is 12 amino acids. Germline V lookup: CDR1 SGHRS, CDR2 YFSETQ. V was pared by 7 bases and J by 0 bases, with 8 bases between.

This clonotype has ten or more counts. This sequence joins TRBV2 and TRBJ1-1; TRBD1 is a possible D gene (6 bases). Trimming took 3 bases from V and 4 from J, leaving 12 bases between them. CDR3 size: 14 residues. The V gene's germline CDR1 is SNHLY and CDR2 FYNNEI. DNA of the CDR3: TGTGCCAGCAGTGACCAGGGGTTGGGCACTGAAGCTTTCTTT. It yields the protein CASSDQGLGTEAFF. Variable domain in full (rest from reference TRBV2 and TRBJ1-1): EPEVTQTPSHQVTQMGQEVILRCVPISNHLYFYWYRQILGQKVEFLVSFYNNEISEKSEIFDDQFSVERPDGSNFTLKIRSTKLEDSAMYFCASSDQGLGTEAFFGQGTRLTVV.

In its sample, this clonotype was seen a few times. The rearrangement uses TRBV20-1 and TRBJ2-4; 8 nucleotides align to TRBD1. After removal of 6 bases from V and 8 bases from J, the junction contained 12 bases not matched to a gene. The germline V gene has CDR1 DFQATT and CDR2 SNEGSKA (reference sequence). This CDR3 spans 14 amino acids. Here the CDR3 reads CSAPGQGGGDIQYF. CDR3 DNA sequence: TGCAGTGCCCCCGGACAGGGCGGTGGGGACATTCAGTACTTC.

This clonotype appeared many times. This chain uses TRBV29-1 with TRBJ2-5; tentative D call: TRBD2 (5 bases). Germline CDR1 SQVTM, CDR2 ANQGSEA. Trimming stripped 6 bases from V and 5 bases from J, with 16 bases between. The CDR3 spans 13 residues. The CDR3 sequence: CSVLRGSGETQYF. CDR3 in DNA: TGCAGCGTCCTTCGGGGAAGTGGGGAGACCCAGTACTTC.

This clonotype was recorded a few times. This chain joins TRBV24-1 and TRBJ1-5; weak D call: TRBD1 (5 bases). Trimming took 10 bases from V and 4 from J, leaving 10 bases between them. Germline V lookup: CDR1 KGHDR, CDR2 SFDVKD. This CDR3 has 12 residues. This CDR3 reads CATSGGNQPQHF. For the CDR3, the DNA is TGTGCCACGTCTGGGGGGAATCAGCCCCAGCATTTT.